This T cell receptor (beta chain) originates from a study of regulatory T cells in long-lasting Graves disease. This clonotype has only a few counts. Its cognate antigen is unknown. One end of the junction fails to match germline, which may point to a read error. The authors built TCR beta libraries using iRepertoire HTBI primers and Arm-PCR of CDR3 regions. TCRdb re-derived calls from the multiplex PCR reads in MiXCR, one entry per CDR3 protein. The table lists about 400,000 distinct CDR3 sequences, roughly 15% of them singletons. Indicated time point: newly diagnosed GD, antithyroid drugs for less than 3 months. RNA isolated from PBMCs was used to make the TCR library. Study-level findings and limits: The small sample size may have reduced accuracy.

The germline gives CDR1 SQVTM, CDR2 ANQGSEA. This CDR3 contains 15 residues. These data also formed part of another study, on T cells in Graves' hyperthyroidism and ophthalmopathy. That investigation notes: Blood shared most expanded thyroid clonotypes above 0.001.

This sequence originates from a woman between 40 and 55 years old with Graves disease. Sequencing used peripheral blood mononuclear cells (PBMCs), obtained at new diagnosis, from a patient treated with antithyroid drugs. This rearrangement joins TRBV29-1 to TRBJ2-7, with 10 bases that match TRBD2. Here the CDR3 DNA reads TGCAGCGTGGAAGGGCTAGCGGGAGTAGCGAGCGAGCAGTACTTC. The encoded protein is CSVEGLAGVASEQYF.